Listed below are T cell receptor beta chains from one sample, sequenced in a study of T cells in Graves' hyperthyroidism and ophthalmopathy. In TCRdb, the multiplex PCR reads were re-called with MiXCR into one record per CDR3 protein. The data hold about 270,000 distinct CDR3 sequences, with roughly 22% observed a single time. Sequencing used blood. Receptors originate from a man aged 25 to 40 with Graves' ophthalmopathy. Each CDR3 is given with its conserved first and last residue. The order of the fields is V gene, J gene, clone size, D gene, CDR3 protein, CDR3 DNA. A D gene is named only where the DNA matches it firmly. Size is stated for part of the rows, as once, few or many counts, or as a class when the clone is expanded.

TRBV20-1	TRBJ2-1	few	-	CSARGEGSSYNEQFF	TGCAGTGCTAGAGGTGAGGGGAGCTCCTACAATGAGCAGTTCTTC
TRBV7-2	TRBJ2-1	few	-	CASSLAPRLLYNEQFF	TGTGCCAGCAGCTTAGCACCGCGACTACTTTACAATGAGCAGTTCTTC
TRBV19	TRBJ1-2	-	TRBD1	CASKGQGRTSYGYTF	TGTGCCAGCAAGGGACAGGGGCGCACTAGCTATGGCTACACCTTC
TRBV11-3	TRBJ2-1	many	-	CASSSRISSYNEQFF	TGTGCCAGCAGCTCGCGAATAAGCTCCTACAATGAGCAGTTCTTC
TRBV27	TRBJ2-5	-	TRBD2	CASSYGPVREGQETQYF	TGTGCCAGCAGTTACGGACCAGTGCGGGAGGGCCAAGAGACCCAGTACTTC
TRBV20-1	TRBJ2-2	many	-	CSASQGGGELFF	TGCAGTGCGAGCCAGGGAGGCGGGGAGCTGTTTTTT
TRBV5-1	TRBJ1-6	few	-	CASSFGDRGYNSPLHF	TGCGCCAGCAGCTTTGGGGATAGGGGTTATAATTCACCCCTCCACTTT
TRBV10-3	TRBJ2-4	few	TRBD1	CAISESNGQGPPKNIQYF	TGTGCCATCAGTGAGTCGAACGGACAGGGTCCACCCAAAAACATTCAGTACTTC
TRBV2	TRBJ2-7	few	-	CASSELRGHSYEQYF	TGTGCCAGCAGTGAGTTGCGGGGTCACTCCTACGAGCAGTACTTC
TRBV28	TRBJ2-5	many	TRBD2	CASSSVAGDLIQYF	TGTGCCAGCAGTTCAGTAGCGGGTGATCTGATCCAGTACTTC
TRBV2	TRBJ2-7	many	TRBD2	CASTEGGLAGMYEQYF	TGTGCCAGCACCGAGGGGGGACTAGCGGGGATGTACGAGCAGTACTTC
TRBV6-1	TRBJ2-2	many	-	CASREGSAGELFF	TGTGCCAGCAGAGAGGGGTCTGCCGGGGAGCTGTTTTTT
TRBV5-6	TRBJ2-2	-	TRBD1	CASSLRTGSRVGELFF	TGTGCCAGCAGCTTGAGGACAGGGTCGAGAGTCGGGGAGCTGTTTTTT
TRBV28	TRBJ2-5	few	-	CASSLPSRGPQETQYF	TGTGCCAGCAGTTTACCCTCCCGGGGGCCCCAAGAGACCCAGTACTTC
TRBV11-2	TRBJ1-6	many	-	CASSRRGDNSPLHF	TGTGCCAGCTCTCGGAGAGGGGATAATTCACCCCTCCACTTT
TRBV24-1	TRBJ2-5	-	TRBD1	CATSESGQGIAETQYF	TGTGCCACCAGTGAATCCGGACAGGGAATTGCGGAGACCCAGTACTTC
TRBV28	TRBJ2-5	-	TRBD2	CASSTRLAGAKETQYF	TGTGCCAGCAGCACTCGACTAGCGGGGGCCAAAGAGACCCAGTACTTC
TRBV6-5	TRBJ2-7	-	TRBD2	CASSYSTTGAGGSYEQYF	TGTGCCAGCAGTTACTCGACGACTGGGGCGGGAGGATCCTACGAGCAGTACTTC
TRBV7-3	TRBJ2-2	few	TRBD1	CASNRGGPGTGELFF	TGTGCCAGCAACCGAGGGGGCCCAGGGACCGGGGAGCTGTTTTTT
TRBV12-3/TRBV12-4	TRBJ1-5	few	-	CASSLSGFNQPQHF	TGTGCCAGCAGTTTATCTGGGTTCAATCAGCCCCAGCATTTT
TRBV7-9	TRBJ2-3	-	TRBD2	CASSVLALGDTQYF	TGTGCCAGCAGCGTACTAGCGCTCGGAGATACGCAGTATTTT
TRBV28	TRBJ1-1	-	TRBD1	CASSSSGTGANTEAFF	TGTGCCAGCAGTTCCTCCGGGACAGGGGCGAACACTGAAGCTTTCTTT
TRBV6-2/TRBV6-3	TRBJ2-1	once	-	CASSVYSSYNEQFF	TGTGCCAGCAGCGTCTATAGCTCCTACAATGAGCAGTTCTTC
TRBV11-2	TRBJ2-3	-	TRBD2	CASSLMRGSTDTQYF	TGTGCCAGCAGCTTAATGCGGGGGAGCACAGATACGCAGTATTTT
TRBV20-1	TRBJ2-1	-	TRBD2	CSASLSGDEQFF	TGCAGTGCTAGTCTTAGCGGGGACGAGCAGTTCTTC
TRBV9	TRBJ1-1	few	-	CASSVASGKAFF	TGTGCCAGCAGCGTAGCATCCGGGAAGGCTTTCTTT
TRBV11-2	TRBJ1-2	many	TRBD1	CASSSESGTGTYGYTF	TGTGCCAGCAGCTCAGAATCCGGGACAGGGACCTATGGCTACACCTTC
TRBV6-1	TRBJ2-7	-	TRBD2	CASSGRQYEQYF	TGTGCCAGCAGCGGGAGGCAGTACGAGCAGTACTTC
TRBV7-2	TRBJ2-2	few	-	CASSSASGTGELFF	TGTGCCAGCAGCTCCGCCTCTGGCACCGGGGAGCTGTTTTTT
TRBV27	TRBJ2-2	-	TRBD2	CASSLLPGGGTGELFF	TGTGCCAGCAGTTTGCTTCCGGGAGGTGGCACCGGGGAGCTGTTTTTT
TRBV30	TRBJ1-5	-	TRBD1	CAWTPGTGSFNQPQHF	TGTGCCTGGACTCCTGGGACAGGGTCTTTCAATCAGCCCCAGCATTTT
TRBV28	TRBJ2-1	many	-	CASSLTLLDSSSYNEQFF	TGTGCCAGCAGTTTAACCCTCCTCGACAGTAGCTCCTACAATGAGCAGTTCTTC
TRBV11-2	TRBJ1-6	many	-	CASSQSKASPLHF	TGTGCCAGCAGCCAAAGCAAGGCTTCACCCCTCCACTTT
TRBV3-1	TRBJ2-7	-	TRBD2	CASSQVPPSGAEAYEQYF	TGTGCCAGCAGCCAAGTTCCTCCTAGCGGGGCTGAGGCCTACGAGCAGTACTTC
TRBV24-1	TRBJ2-1	-	-	CATSDHDPSSYNEQFF	TGTGCCACCAGTGACCACGACCCCAGCTCCTACAATGAGCAGTTCTTC
TRBV11-2	TRBJ2-3	few	-	CASSLYGTDTQYF	TGTGCCAGCAGCTTATATGGCACAGATACGCAGTATTTT
TRBV24-1	TRBJ2-1	few	-	CATSDRRALNEQFF	TGTGCCACCAGTGATCGGAGGGCCCTCAATGAGCAGTTCTTC
TRBV7-3	TRBJ2-1	few	TRBD2	CASSLGVGLAGENEQFF	TGTGCCAGCAGCTTGGGGGTGGGACTAGCGGGAGAGAATGAGCAGTTCTTC
TRBV6-5	TRBJ2-2	few	TRBD1	CASSHRDRVGELFF	TGTGCCAGCAGTCACCGCGACAGGGTTGGGGAGCTGTTTTTT
TRBV24-1	TRBJ2-5	-	-	CATSAPGPSAWETQYF	TGTGCCACCAGCGCCCCGGGACCCTCCGCCTGGGAGACCCAGTACTTC
TRBV7-8	TRBJ2-3	many	TRBD2	CASSPSGVNTDTQYF	TGTGCCAGCAGTCCTAGCGGGGTCAACACAGATACGCAGTATTTT
TRBV10-3	TRBJ2-7	-	-	CAISEEGLSYEQYF	TGTGCCATCAGTGAGGAGGGCCTCTCCTACGAGCAGTACTTC
TRBV5-1	TRBJ2-7	-	TRBD1	CASSLVGQGSEQYF	TGCGCCAGCAGCTTGGTGGGACAGGGCTCCGAGCAGTACTTC
TRBV14	TRBJ2-1	few	-	CASSQDWWDEQFF	TGTGCCAGCAGCCAAGATTGGTGGGATGAGCAGTTCTTC
TRBV6-1	TRBJ1-5	-	-	CASRGLNSNQPQHF	TGTGCCAGCAGGGGTCTAAATAGCAATCAGCCCCAGCATTTT
TRBV5-1	TRBJ2-2	-	TRBD1	CASSSGQGRDTGELFF	TGCGCCAGCAGCAGCGGACAGGGTCGGGACACCGGGGAGCTGTTTTTT
TRBV19	TRBJ1-1	few	-	CATQPRGRTNAEAFF	TGTGCCACCCAGCCCCGGGGGCGGACGAACGCTGAAGCTTTCTTT